In this sample, the clone carrying this TCR beta chain turned up a few times. Its antigen is still unknown. This entry comes from a study of T cell responses to AZD1222 COVID-19 vaccine. The study's findings and limits: The number of AZD1222 recipients seropositive at baseline was only five to seven. Only after the peak T cell response were repertoires sampled. White British ancestry dominated among donors, who included more females, and clonal diversity was possibly underestimated.

The protocol was immunoSEQ multiplex PCR, while the TCRdb copy is restricted to in-frame clones and leaves out a portion. The repertoire holds around 130,000 clones, with 70% to 90% as singletons. This CDR3 comprises 19 residues. V dropped 0 bases and J dropped 5 bases, with 24 bases sitting between them. Germline values: CDR1 SGHKS, CDR2 YYEKEE (reference sequence). The sample here was peripheral blood, taken on day 0 of AZD1222 vaccination. V is TRBV5-5 and J is TRBJ1-5; a weak D match, TRBD1 (6 bases). This clonotype was obtained from an adult in good health. The CDR3, as DNA: TGTGCCAGCAGCTTGGGAGGTCTCAGGAAGACAGGTCAACATCAGCCCCAGCATTTT. This codes for CASSLGGLRKTGQHQPQHF.